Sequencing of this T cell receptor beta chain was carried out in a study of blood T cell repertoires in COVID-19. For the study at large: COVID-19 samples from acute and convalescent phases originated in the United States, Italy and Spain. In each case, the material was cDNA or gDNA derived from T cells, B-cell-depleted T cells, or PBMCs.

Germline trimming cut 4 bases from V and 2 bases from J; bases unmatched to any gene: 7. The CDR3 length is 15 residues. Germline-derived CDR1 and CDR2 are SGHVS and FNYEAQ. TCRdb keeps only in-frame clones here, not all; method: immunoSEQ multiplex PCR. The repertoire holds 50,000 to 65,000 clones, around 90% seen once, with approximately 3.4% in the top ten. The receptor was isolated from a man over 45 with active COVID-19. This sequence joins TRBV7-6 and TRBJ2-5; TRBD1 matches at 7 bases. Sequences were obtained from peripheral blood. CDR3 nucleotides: TGTGCCAGCAGCTCCCTGACAGGGCCTCAAGAGACCCAGTACTTC. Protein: CASSSLTGPQETQYF.